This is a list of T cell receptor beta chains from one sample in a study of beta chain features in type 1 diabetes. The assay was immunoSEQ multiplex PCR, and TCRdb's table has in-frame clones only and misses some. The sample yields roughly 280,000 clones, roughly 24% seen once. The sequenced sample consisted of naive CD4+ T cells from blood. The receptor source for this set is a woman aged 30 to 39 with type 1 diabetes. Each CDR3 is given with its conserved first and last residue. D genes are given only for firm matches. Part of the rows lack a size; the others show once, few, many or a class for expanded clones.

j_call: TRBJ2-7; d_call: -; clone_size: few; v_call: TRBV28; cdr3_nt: TGTGCCAGCACCACTCCCTACGAGCAGTACTTC; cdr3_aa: CASTTPYEQYF
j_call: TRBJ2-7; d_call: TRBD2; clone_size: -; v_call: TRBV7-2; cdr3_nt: TGTGCCAGCAGCCTGGGACTAGCGGACTACGAGCAGTACTTC; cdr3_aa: CASSLGLADYEQYF
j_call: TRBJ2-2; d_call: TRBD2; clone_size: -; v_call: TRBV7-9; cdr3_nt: TGTGCCAGCAGCCCGACTAGCGGGACGAACACCGGGGAGCTGTTTTTT; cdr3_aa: CASSPTSGTNTGELFF
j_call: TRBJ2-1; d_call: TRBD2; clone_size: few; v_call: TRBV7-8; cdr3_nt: TGTGCCAGCAGCCTAGCGACTAGCTCCCTGTCCAATGAGCAGTTCTTC; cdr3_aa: CASSLATSSLSNEQFF
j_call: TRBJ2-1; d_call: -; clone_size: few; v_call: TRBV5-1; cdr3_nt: TGCGCCAGCAGCCTACAGGCGAGCTCCTACAATGAGCAGTTCTTC; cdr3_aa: CASSLQASSYNEQFF
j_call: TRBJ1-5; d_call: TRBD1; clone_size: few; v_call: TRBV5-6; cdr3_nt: TGTGCCAGCAGCTTTTGGGACAGACTCCATCAGCCCCAGCATTTT; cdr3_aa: CASSFWDRLHQPQHF
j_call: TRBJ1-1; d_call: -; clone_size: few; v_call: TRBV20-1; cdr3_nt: TGCAGTGCTAGTCAACAGCCTGAAGCTTTCTTT; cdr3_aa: CSASQQPEAFF
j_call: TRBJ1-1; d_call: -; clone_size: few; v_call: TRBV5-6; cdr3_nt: TGTGCCAGCACCTTCAGGCCTAACACTGAAGCTTTCTTT; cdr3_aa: CASTFRPNTEAFF
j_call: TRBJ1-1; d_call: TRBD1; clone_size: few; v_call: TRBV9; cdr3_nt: TGTGCCAGCAGCGTAGAATGGTGGGACAGGGAGGCTTTCTTT; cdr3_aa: CASSVEWWDREAFF
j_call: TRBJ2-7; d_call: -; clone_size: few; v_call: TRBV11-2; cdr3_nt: TGTGCCAGCAGCTCGAGGAGCGCGAGGTACGAGCAGTACTTC; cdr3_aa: CASSSRSARYEQYF
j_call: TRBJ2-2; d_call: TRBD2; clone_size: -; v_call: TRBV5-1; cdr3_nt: TGCGCCAGCAGCTTGGCCACGAGCGGGGACACCGGGGAGCTGTTTTTT; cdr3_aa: CASSLATSGDTGELFF
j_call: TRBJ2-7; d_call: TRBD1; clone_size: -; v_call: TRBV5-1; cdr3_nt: TGCGCCAGCAGCACCGGGACAGCCTTCTACGAGCAGTACTTC; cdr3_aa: CASSTGTAFYEQYF
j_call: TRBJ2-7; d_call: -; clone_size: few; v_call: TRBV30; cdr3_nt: TGTGCCTGGAATCGGGCTAGCAGGAGCTCCTACGAGCAGTACTTC; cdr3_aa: CAWNRASRSSYEQYF
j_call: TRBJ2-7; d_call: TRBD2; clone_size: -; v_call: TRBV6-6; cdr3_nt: TGTGCCAGCAGCCGACTAGCGTCCTACGAGCAGTACTTC; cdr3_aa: CASSRLASYEQYF
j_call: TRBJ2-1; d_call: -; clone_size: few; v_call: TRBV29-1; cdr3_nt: TGCAGCGGCCTAGCTGGCTTCGATGAGCAGTTCTTC; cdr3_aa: CSGLAGFDEQFF
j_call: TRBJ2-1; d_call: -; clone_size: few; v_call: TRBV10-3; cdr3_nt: TGTGCCATCAGTGGGCCCCCCTCGGGGAAGAATGAGCAGTTCTTC; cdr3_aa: CAISGPPSGKNEQFF
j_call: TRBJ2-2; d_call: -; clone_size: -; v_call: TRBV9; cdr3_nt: TGTGCCAGCAGCGGACAGACTGTGACCGGGGAGCTGTTTTTT; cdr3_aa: CASSGQTVTGELFF
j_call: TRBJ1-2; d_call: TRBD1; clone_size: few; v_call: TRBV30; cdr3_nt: TGTGCCTGGGAAAGACAGGGGCGGTACTATGGCTACACCTTC; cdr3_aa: CAWERQGRYYGYTF
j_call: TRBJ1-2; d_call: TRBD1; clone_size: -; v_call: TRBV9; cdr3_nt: TGTGCCAGCAGCGTATGGGACAGTAACTATGGCTACACCTTC; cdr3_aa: CASSVWDSNYGYTF
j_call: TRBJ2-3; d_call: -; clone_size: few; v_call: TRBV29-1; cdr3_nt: TGCAGCGTTGTGAAATCATTGGGGGGAAATACGCAGTATTTT; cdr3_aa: CSVVKSLGGNTQYF
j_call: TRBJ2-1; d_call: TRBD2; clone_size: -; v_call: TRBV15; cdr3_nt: TGTGCCACCTCGTCGGGAGCGGGAGCACTCGGTGAGCAGTTCTTC; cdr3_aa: CATSSGAGALGEQFF
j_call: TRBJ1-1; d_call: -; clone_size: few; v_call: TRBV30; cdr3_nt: TGTGCCTGGGGACAGACCCTAGGCACTGAAGCTTTCTTT; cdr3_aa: CAWGQTLGTEAFF
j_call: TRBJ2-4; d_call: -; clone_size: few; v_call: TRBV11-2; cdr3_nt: TGTGCCAGCAGCTTTGGGGGGGCTGCCAAAAACATTCAGTACTTC; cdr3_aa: CASSFGGAAKNIQYF
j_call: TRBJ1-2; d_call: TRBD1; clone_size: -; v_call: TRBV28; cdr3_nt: TGTGCCAGCAGTACCAGGACAGGGTTGCCAGGTGGCTACACCTTC; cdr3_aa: CASSTRTGLPGGYTF
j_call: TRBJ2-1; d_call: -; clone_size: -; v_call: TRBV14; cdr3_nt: TGTGCCAGCAGCCAAGAAGCAGGCTCCAATGAGCAGTTCTTC; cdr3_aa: CASSQEAGSNEQFF
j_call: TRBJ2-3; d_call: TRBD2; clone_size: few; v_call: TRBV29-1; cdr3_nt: TGCAGCGTGGGACTAACTAGCGGGATGGGAGATACGCAGTATTTT; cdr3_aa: CSVGLTSGMGDTQYF
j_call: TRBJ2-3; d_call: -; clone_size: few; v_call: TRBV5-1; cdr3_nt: TGCGCCAGCAGCTTGGAACAGGGTGGGGATACGCAGTATTTT; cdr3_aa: CASSLEQGGDTQYF
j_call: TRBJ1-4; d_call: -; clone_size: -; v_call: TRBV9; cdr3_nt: TGTGCCAGCAGCGTCGGGACATTGAAGGAAAAACTGTTTTTT; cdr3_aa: CASSVGTLKEKLFF
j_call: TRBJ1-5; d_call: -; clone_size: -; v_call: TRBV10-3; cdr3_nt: TGTGCCATCAGTGAGGGGGAGCAGTCCCAGCATTTT; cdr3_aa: CAISEGEQSQHF
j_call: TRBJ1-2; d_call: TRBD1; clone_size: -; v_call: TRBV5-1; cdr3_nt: TGCGCCAGCAGCTTGGAAGGGGGCGATGGCTACACCTTC; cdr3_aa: CASSLEGGDGYTF
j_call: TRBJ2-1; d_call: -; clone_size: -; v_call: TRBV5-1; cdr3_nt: TGCGCCAGCAGCTTGGTAGCTAGATACAATGAGCAGTTCTTC; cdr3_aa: CASSLVARYNEQFF
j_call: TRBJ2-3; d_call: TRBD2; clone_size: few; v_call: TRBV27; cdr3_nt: TGTGCCAGCAGCTGGACTAGCGGGACCCCCGATACGCAGTATTTT; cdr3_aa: CASSWTSGTPDTQYF
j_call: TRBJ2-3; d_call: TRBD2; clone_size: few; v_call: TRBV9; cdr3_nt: TGTGCCAGCAGCGTAGGAGTAGCGGGGTTCACAGATACGCAGTATTTT; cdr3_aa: CASSVGVAGFTDTQYF
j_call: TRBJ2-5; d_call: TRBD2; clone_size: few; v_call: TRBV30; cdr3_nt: TGTGCCTGGGGGCGGGGGTTAGAGACCCAGTACTTC; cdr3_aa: CAWGRGLETQYF
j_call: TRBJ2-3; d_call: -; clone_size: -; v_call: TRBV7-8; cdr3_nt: TGTGCCAGCAGCTTAGATGGGCCTTTCGCAGATACGCAGTATTTT; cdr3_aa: CASSLDGPFADTQYF
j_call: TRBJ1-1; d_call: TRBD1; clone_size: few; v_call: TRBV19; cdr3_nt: TGTGCCAGTACCCCAATACAGGGGGCTGACACTGAAGCTTTCTTT; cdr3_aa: CASTPIQGADTEAFF
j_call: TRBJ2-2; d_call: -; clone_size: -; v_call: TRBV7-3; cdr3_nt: TGTGCCAGCAGCTTAACCGGGGGGCGGGTCGCCGGGGAGCTGTTTTTT; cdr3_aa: CASSLTGGRVAGELFF
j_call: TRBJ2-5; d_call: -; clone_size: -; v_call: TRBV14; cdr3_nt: TGTGCCAGCAGCCACCTCCAAGAGACCCAGTACTTC; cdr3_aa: CASSHLQETQYF
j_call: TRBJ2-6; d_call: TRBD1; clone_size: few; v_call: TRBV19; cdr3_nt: TGTGCCAGTAGTACGGGACAGGGGGAAGCCAACGTCCTGACTTTC; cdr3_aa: CASSTGQGEANVLTF
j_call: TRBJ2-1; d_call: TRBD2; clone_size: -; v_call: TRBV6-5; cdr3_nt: TGTGCCAGCAGTAACCCTAGCGGGAGGGCCTTCTTC; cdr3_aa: CASSNPSGRAFF
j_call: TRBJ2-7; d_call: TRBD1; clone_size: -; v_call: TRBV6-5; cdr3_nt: TGTGCCAGCAGTACACCGACAGGGGGGAAGTACTTC; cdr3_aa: CASSTPTGGKYF